This TCR beta chain was retrieved from a study of CD8 T cells in ankylosing spondylitis. Study outcomes and limitations: In reactive arthritis synovial fluid and blood, some motif variants had been reported before. Ankylosing spondylitis blood seemed to carry a telltale TCR beta motif made of fewer than ten highly homologous variants. There was reportedly significant enrichment of clones that were disease-linked in matched ankylosing spondylitis synovial fluid. Relatively scarce in peripheral blood, disease-linked clones were CD8+.

The authors made TCR beta libraries by quantitative 5'-RACE with molecular barcodes. TCRdb re-called the 5' RACE reads through MiXCR, storing one row per CDR3 protein. The sample has more than 650,000 distinct CDR3 sequences, roughly 10% seen once. This clonotype was detected only a few times. Its antigen is not known. Unmatched junction bases numbered 7, after V lost 6 bases and J lost 6 bases. The CDR3 runs 14 residues. CDR1 is LGHDT, CDR2 YNNKEL, per germline (reference sequence). J is TRBJ2-2 and V is TRBV3-1; 7 positions match TRBD2. This TCR was recovered from a male donor with ankylosing spondylitis. The specimen was blood, either unsorted or a sorted T cell fraction (not recorded which). The CDR3 spells CASRMGGAAGELFF. CDR3 sequence (DNA): TGTGCCAGCAGGATGGGAGGGGCAGCCGGGGAGCTGTTTTTT.